Following are 9 T cell receptor beta chains from one sample sequenced in a study of T cells in Graves' hyperthyroidism and ophthalmopathy. Using RNA transcripts as the source, TCR beta CDR3 regions were amplified. The TCR CDR3 first-round RT-PCR relied on the HTBI primer set. A single record per CDR3 protein comes from TCRdb applying MiXCR to the multiplex PCR reads. The top ten clones hold 7.5% to 9.5% of a sample with hundreds of thousands of distinct CDR3 sequences, more than 30% of them seen once. Sequencing was done on a sample of blood. The receptors were sampled from a man aged 18 to 30 with Graves' hyperthyroidism.

The chain combines TRBV29-1 with TRBJ2-7, with 7 positions matching TRBD1. The J segment lost 3 bases and the V segment lost 5 bases, leaving 10 bases of the junction unmatched. The CDR3 extends over 14 amino acids. Germline lookup yields CDR1 SQVTM and CDR2 ANQGSEA. The CDR3 loop reads CSVRDTGAGYEQYF. For the CDR3, the DNA is TGCAGCGTTCGCGATACAGGGGCTGGCTACGAGCAGTACTTC.

Notes on this clonotype: It is likely a read error, because the conserved phenylalanine at the end of the CDR3 is missing. The genes are TRBV5-4 and TRBJ2-7; D uncertain. The CDR3 consists of 15 residues. The germline V gene has CDR1 SGHNT and CDR2 YYREEE (reference sequence). V was cut by 6 bases and J by 3 bases, with 19 bases left in between. The CDR3 is CASTVGVSDDYEQYL. The CDR3 bases are TGTGCCAGCACCGTTGGGGTATCGGACGACTACGAGCAGTACTTG.

This clonotype appeared a few times. V and J are TRBV19 and TRBJ2-7; D possibly corresponds to TRBD1 (6 bases). The CDR3 is made up of 14 amino acids. Germline CDR1 is LNHDA and CDR2 is SQIVND (reference sequence). The germline V and J ends were trimmed by 5 bases and 3 bases, with 14 bases remaining between them. The CDR3, as DNA: TGTGCCAGTAGTTTCACGACAGGCTACTACGAGCAGTACTTC. Amino acids: CASSFTTGYYEQYF. The entire variable domain, with the rest obtained from reference TRBV19 and TRBJ2-7, is as follows: DGGITQSPKYLFRKEGQNVTLSCEQNLNHDAMYWYRQDPGQGLRLIYYSQIVNDFQKGDIAEGYSVSREKKESFPLTVTSAQKNPTAFYLCASSFTTGYYEQYFGPGTRLTVT.

The rearrangement joins TRBV7-9 to TRBJ2-7; 7 positions agree with TRBD1. There are 15 residues in the CDR3. The ends lost 5 bases at V and 4 bases at J; junction bases unmatched: 11. Germline V gene data show CDR1 as SEHNR and CDR2 as FQNEAQ (reference sequence). CDR3 sequence reads: CASSVGQGTAYEQYF. CDR3 DNA: TGTGCCAGCAGCGTTGGCCAAGGGACAGCTTACGAGCAGTACTTC.

The table lists this clonotype with a count of one. The chain carries TRBV5-1 and TRBJ2-5; weak D call: TRBD1 (6 bases). Germline lookup yields CDR1 SGHRS and CDR2 YFSETQ. V was clipped by 4 bases and J by 1 base, with 11 bases between them. The CDR3 covers 14 residues. CDR3 nucleotides: TGCGCCAGCAGCAAAGGGACACTCCAAGAGACCCAGTACTTC. Amino acids: CASSKGTLQETQYF. Full variable domain (missing parts from reference TRBV5-1 and TRBJ2-5): KAGVTQTPRYLIKTRGQQVTLSCSPISGHRSVSWYQQTPGQGLQFLFEYFSETQRNKGNFPGRFSGRQFSNSRSEMNVSTLELGDSALYLCASSKGTLQETQYFGPGTRLLVL.

This sequence joins TRBV25-1 and TRBJ1-6; weak D call: TRBD1 (6 bases). V shed 11 bases and J shed 14 bases, with 22 bases lying between them. The CDR3 contains 13 residues. The V gene's germline CDR1 is MGHDK and CDR2 SYGVNS. DNA of the CDR3: TGTGCCGTCACAGGGTTCAGGAGTTTAGCCCTCCACTTT. This sequence encodes CAVTGFRSLALHF.

A note on this clonotype: This may arise from a read error, as a much more abundant clone is one base away. V usage is TRBV19 and J usage is TRBJ1-2; D unclear. Germline CDR1 and CDR2: LNHDA and SQIVND (reference sequence). V lost 1 base and J lost 6, with 18 bases in between. CDR3 size: 16 residues. The CDR3 DNA is TGTGCCAGTAGTATAGGCCGGCCACTATATGATGATGGCTACACCTTC. This translates into CASSIGRPLYDDGYTF. Looking up the rest from reference TRBV19 and TRBJ1-2 gives the full variable domain: DGGITQSPKYLFRKEGQNVTLSCEQNLNHDAMYWYRQDPGQGLRLIYYSQIVNDFQKGDIAEGYSVSREKKESFPLTVTSAQKNPTAFYLCASSIGRPLYDDGYTFGSGTRLTVV.

This rearrangement joins TRBV24-1 to TRBJ2-6, with 7 bases lining up with TRBD1. Germline CDR1 is KGHDR and CDR2 is SFDVKD. This CDR3 has 17 amino acids. Trimming at V came to 2 bases and at J to 4 bases, leaving 7 bases not matched to a gene. CDR3 DNA: TGTGCCACCAGTGATTCGACAGGGTATAACGGGGCCAACGTCCTGACTTTC. Residues: CATSDSTGYNGANVLTF.

In the case of this clonotype: At one of its ends the junction is not consistent with the germline gene, which may arise from a read error. The chain recombines TRBV13 with TRBJ1-6; 7 bases are shared with TRBD1. Germline V gives CDR1 PRHDT, CDR2 FYEKMQ (reference sequence). The CDR3 length is 17 residues. CDR3 coding DNA: TGTGCCAGCAGCCACGGACAGGCCTATGGGTATAATTCACCCCACCACTTT. This gives the protein CASSHGQAYGYNSPHHF.